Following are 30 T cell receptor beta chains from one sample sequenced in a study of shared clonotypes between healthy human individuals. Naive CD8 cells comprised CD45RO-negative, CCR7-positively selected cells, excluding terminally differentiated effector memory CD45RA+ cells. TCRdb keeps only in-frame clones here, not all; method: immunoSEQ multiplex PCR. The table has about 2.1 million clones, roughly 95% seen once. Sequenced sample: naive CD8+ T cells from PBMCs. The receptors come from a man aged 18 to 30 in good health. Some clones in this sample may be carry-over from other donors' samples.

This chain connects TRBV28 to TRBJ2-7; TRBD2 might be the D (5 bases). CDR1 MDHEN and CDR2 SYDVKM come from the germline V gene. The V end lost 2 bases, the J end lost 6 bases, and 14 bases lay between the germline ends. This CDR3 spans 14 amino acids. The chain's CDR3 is CASSLRPVRGEQYF. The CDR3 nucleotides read TGTGCCAGCAGTTTACGGCCCGTACGGGGCGAGCAGTACTTC.

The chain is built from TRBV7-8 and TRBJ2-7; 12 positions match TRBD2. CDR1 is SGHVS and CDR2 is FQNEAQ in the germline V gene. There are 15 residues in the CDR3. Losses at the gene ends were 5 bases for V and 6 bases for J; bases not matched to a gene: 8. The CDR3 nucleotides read TGTGCCAGCAGCAGGACCGGGACTAGCGGGCGCGAGCAGTACTTC. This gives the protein CASSRTGTSGREQYF.

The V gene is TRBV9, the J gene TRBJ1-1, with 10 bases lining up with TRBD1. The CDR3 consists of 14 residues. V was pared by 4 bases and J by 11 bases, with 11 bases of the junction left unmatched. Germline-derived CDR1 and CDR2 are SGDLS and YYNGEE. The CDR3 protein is CASSPGTGARFAFF. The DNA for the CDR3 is TGTGCCAGCAGCCCCGGGACAGGGGCAAGGTTTGCTTTCTTT.

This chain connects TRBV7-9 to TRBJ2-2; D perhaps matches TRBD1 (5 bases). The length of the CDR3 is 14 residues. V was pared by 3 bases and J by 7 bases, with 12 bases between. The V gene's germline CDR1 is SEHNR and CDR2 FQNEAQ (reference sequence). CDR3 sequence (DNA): TGTGCCAGCAGCTTGGGCAGGGCGGTCGGGGAGCTGTTTTTT. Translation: CASSLGRAVGELFF.

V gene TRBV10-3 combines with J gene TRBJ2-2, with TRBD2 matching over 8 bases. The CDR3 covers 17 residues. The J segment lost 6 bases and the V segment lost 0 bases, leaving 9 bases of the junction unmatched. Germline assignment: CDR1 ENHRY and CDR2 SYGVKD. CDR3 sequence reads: CAISESVLTGGPGELFF. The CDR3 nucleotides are TGTGCCATCAGTGAGTCGGTTTTGACGGGAGGGCCCGGGGAGCTGTTTTTT.

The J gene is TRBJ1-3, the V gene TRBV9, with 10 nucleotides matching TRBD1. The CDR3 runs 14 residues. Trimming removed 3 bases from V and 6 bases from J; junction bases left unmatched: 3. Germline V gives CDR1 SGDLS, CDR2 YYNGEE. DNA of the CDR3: TGTGCCAGCAGCGGCGGGACAGGGGTAAACACCATATATTTT. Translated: CASSGGTGVNTIYF.

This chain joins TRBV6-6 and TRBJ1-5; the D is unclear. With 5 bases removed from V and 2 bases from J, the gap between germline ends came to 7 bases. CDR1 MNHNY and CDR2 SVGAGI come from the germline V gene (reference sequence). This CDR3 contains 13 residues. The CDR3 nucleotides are TGTGCCAGCAGTGCACTGGGCAATCAGCCCCAGCATTTT. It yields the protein CASSALGNQPQHF.

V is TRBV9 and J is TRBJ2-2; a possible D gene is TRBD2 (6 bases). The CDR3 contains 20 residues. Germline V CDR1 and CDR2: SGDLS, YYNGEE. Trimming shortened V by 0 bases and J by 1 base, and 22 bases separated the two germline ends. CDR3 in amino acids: CASSVALLNPGRVNTGELFF. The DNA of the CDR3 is TGTGCCAGCAGCGTAGCTCTATTAAATCCCGGGAGAGTGAACACCGGGGAGCTGTTTTTT.

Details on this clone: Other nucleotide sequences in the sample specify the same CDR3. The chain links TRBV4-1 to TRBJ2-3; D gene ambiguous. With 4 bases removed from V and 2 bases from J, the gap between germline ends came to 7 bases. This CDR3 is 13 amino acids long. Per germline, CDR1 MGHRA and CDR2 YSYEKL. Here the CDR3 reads CASSPGYTDTQYF. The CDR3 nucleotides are TGCGCCAGCAGCCCCGGTTACACAGATACGCAGTATTTT.

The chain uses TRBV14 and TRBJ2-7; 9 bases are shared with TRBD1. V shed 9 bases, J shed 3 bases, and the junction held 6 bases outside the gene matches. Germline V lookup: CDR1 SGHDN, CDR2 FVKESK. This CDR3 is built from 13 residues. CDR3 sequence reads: CARNRGRCYEQYF. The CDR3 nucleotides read TGTGCCAGAAACAGGGGGCGGTGCTACGAGCAGTACTTC.

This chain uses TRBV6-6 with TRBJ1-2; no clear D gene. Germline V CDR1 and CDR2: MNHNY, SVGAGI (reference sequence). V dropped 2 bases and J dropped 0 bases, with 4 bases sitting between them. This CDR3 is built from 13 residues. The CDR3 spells CASSYRANYGYTF. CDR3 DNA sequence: TGTGCCAGCAGTTACCGCGCTAACTATGGCTACACCTTC.

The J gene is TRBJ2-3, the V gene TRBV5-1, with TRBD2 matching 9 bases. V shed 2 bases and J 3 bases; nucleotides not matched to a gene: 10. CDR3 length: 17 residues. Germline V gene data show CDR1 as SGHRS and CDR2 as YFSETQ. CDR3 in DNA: TGCGCCAGCAGCTTAGGACTCGAGCGGGAGGAAACAGATACGCAGTATTTT. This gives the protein CASSLGLEREETDTQYF.

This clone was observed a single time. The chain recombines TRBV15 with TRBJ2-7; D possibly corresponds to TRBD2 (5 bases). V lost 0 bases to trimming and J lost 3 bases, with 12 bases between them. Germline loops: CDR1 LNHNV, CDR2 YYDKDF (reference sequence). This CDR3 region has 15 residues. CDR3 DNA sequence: TGTGCCACCAGCAGAGATGTCGGACTTCGCTACGAGCAGTACTTC. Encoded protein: CATSRDVGLRYEQYF.

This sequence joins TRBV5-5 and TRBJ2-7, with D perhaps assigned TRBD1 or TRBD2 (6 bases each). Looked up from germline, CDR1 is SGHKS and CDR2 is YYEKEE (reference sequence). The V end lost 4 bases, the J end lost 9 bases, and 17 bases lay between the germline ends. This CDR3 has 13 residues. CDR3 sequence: CASSTGANLGQYF. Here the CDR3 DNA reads TGTGCCAGCAGCACGGGGGCTAACCTCGGGCAGTACTTC.

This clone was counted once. The CDR3 region has the DNA TGTGCCAGCAGCCAAGTAACCACGGGAGGCTCGACCTACGAGCAGTACTTC. It codes for CASSQVTTGGSTYEQYF. V is TRBV4-2 and J is TRBJ2-7; TRBD2 matches at 7 bases. Germline loops: CDR1 LGHNA, CDR2 YNFKEQ. V dropped 1 base and J dropped 2; count of bases not matched to a gene: 11. There are 17 residues in the CDR3.

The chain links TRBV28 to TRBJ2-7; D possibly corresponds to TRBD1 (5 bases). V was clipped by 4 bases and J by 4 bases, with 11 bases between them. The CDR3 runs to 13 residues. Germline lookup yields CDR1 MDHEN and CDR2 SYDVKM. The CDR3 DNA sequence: TGTGCCAGCAGTTCCGCGGACAAATACGAGCAGTACTTC. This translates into CASSSADKYEQYF.

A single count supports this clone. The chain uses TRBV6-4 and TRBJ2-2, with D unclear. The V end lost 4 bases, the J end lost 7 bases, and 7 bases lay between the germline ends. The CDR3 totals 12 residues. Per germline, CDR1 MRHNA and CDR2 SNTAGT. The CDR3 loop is CASSGLNGELFF. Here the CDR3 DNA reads TGTGCCAGCAGTGGCCTAAACGGGGAGCTGTTTTTT.

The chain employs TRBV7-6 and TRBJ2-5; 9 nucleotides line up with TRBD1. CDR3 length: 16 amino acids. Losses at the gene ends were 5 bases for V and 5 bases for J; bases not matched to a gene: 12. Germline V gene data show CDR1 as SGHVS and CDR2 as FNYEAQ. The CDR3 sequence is CASSTQQGATGETQYF. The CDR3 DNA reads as TGTGCCAGCAGCACTCAACAGGGGGCTACTGGGGAGACCCAGTACTTC.

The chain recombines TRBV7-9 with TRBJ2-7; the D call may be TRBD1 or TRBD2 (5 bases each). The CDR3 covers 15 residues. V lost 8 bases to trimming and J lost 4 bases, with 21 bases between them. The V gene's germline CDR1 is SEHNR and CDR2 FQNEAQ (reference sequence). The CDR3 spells CASGHARDGRYEQYF. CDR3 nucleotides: TGTGCCAGCGGTCACGCCCGGGACGGGCGATACGAGCAGTACTTC. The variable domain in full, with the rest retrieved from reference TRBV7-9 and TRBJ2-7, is DTGVSQNPRHKITKRGQNVTFRCDPISEHNRLYWYRQTLGQGPEFLTYFQNEAQLEKSRLLSDRFSAERPKGSFSTLEIQRTEQGDSAMYLCASGHARDGRYEQYFGPGTRLTVT.

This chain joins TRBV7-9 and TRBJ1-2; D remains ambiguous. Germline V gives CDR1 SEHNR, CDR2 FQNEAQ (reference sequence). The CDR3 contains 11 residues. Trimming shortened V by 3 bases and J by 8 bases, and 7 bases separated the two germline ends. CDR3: CASSFLAGYTF. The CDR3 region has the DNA TGTGCCAGCAGCTTTCTCGCCGGCTACACCTTC.

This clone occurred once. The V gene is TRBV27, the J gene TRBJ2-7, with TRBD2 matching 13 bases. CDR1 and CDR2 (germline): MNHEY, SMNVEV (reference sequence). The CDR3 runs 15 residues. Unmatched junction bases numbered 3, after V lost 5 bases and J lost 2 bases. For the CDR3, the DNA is TGTGCCAGCAGTGTCGGACTAGCGGGAGCCTACGAGCAGTACTTC. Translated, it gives CASSVGLAGAYEQYF.

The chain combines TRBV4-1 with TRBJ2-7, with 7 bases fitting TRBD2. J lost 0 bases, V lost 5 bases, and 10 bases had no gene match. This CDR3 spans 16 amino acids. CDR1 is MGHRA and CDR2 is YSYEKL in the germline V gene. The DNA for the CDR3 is TGCGCCAGCAGCGGGCCCGGGAGGATCAGCTCCTACGAGCAGTACTTC. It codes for CASSGPGRISSYEQYF.

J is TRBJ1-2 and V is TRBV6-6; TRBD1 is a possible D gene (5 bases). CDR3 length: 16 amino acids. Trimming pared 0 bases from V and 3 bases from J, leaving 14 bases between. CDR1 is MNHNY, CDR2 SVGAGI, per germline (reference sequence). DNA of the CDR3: TGTGCCAGCAGTTACTCCCAGGGCGCGTTGGACTATGGCTACACCTTC. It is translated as CASSYSQGALDYGYTF.

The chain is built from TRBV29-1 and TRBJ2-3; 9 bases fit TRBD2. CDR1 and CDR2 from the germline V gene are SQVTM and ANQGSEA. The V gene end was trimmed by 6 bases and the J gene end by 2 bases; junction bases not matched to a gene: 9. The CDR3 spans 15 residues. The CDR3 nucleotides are TGCAGCGTGGGAACCTCTAGCGGGATCACAGATACGCAGTATTTT. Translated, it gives CSVGTSSGITDTQYF.

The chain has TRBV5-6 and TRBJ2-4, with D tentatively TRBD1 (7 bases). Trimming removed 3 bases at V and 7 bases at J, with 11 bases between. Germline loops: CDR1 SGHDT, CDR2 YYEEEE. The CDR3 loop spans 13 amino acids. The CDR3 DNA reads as TGTGCCAGCAGCTGGGCAGGGGGGAACATTCAGTACTTC. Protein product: CASSWAGGNIQYF.

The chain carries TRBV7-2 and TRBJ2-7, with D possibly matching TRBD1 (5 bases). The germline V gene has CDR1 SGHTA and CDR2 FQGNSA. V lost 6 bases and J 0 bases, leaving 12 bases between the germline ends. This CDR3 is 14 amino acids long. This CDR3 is CASSQKTDSYEQYF. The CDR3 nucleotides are TGTGCCAGCAGTCAGAAGACAGACTCCTACGAGCAGTACTTC.

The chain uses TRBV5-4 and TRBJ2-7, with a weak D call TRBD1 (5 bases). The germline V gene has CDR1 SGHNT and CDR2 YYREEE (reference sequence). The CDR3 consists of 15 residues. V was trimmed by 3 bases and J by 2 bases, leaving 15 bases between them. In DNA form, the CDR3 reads TGTGCCAGCAGCTCCCGGGCAGGGTCGCCCTACGAGCAGTACTTC. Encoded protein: CASSSRAGSPYEQYF.

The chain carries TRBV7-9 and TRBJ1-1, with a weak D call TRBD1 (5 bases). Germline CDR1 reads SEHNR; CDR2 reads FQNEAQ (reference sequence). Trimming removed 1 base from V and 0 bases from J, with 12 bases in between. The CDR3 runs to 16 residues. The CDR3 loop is CASSLGPAGMNTEAFF. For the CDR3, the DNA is TGTGCCAGCAGCTTAGGCCCGGCAGGGATGAACACTGAAGCTTTCTTT.

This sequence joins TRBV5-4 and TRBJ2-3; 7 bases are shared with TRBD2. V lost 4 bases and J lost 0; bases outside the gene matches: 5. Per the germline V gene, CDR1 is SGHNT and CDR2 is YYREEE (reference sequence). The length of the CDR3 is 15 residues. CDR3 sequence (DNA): TGTGCCAGCAGCCTCGGGACTACTAGCACAGATACGCAGTATTTT. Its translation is CASSLGTTSTDTQYF.

Here the CDR3 reads CASSPLGEQYF. CDR3 nucleotide sequence: TGTGCCAGCAGCCCCCTTGGGGAGCAGTACTTC. The chain uses TRBV4-2 and TRBJ2-7; D is uncertain. The ends were cut back, 4 bases at V and 7 bases at J, with 8 bases in the middle. The CDR3 contains 11 residues. Germline CDR1 is LGHNA and CDR2 is YNFKEQ.